Reported below is one T cell receptor beta chain. The data belong to a study of T cells in Graves' hyperthyroidism and ophthalmopathy. The CDR3 length is 12 residues. Deletions cut 4 bases from V and 8 bases from J, with 7 bases between. Germline values: CDR1 SGDLS, CDR2 YYNGEE. The investigators amplified TCR beta CDR3 regions from RNA transcripts. RT-PCR in the first round (using the HTBI primer set) targeted the TCR CDR3. From the multiplex PCR reads, TCRdb called clonotypes with MiXCR, one entry per CDR3 protein. The sample holds hundreds of thousands of distinct CDR3 sequences, roughly 16% seen once.

The clonotype originates from a woman in her 30s with Graves' hyperthyroidism. This chain links TRBV9 with TRBJ1-6; weak D call: TRBD1 (6 bases). Sequences were obtained from blood. CDR3 in amino acids: CASSHRDSPLHF. The CDR3 DNA sequence: TGTGCCAGCAGCCACAGGGATTCACCCCTCCACTTT.